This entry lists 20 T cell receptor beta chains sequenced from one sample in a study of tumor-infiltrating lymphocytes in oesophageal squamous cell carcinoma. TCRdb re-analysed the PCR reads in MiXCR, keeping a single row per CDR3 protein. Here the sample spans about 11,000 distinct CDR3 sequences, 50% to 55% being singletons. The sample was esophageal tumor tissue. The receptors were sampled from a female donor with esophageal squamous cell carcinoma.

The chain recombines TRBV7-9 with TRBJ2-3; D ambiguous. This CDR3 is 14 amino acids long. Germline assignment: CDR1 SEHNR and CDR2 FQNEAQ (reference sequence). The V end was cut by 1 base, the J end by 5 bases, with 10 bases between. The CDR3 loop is CASSLGVSIDTQYF. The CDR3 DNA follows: TGTGCCAGCAGCTTAGGAGTATCCATAGATACGCAGTATTTT.

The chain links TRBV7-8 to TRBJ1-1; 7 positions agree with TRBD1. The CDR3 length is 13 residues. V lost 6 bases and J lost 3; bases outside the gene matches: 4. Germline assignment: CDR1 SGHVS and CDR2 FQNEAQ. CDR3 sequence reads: CASRRTGYTEAFF. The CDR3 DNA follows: TGTGCCAGCAGGCGGACAGGCTACACTGAAGCTTTCTTT.

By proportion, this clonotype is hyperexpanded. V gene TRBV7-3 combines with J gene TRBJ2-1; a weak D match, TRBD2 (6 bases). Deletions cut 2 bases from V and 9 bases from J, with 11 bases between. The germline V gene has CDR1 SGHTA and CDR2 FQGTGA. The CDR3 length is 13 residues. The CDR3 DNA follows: TGTGCCAGCAGCTTAGGGGGGTGGGGTGAGCAGTTCTTC. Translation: CASSLGGWGEQFF.

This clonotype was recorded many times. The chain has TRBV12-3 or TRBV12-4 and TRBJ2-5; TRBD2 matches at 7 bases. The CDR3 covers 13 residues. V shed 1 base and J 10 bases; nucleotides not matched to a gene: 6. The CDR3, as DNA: TGTGCCAGCAGTTTAGGCAGCCGGGGGGACCAGTACTTC. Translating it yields CASSLGSRGDQYF.

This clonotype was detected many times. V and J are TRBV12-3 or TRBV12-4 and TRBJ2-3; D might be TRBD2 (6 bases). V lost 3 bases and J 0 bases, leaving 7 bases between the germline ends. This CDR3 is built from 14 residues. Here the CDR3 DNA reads TGTGCCAGCAGTTTCGGGGGAAGCACAGATACGCAGTATTTT. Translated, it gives CASSFGGSTDTQYF.

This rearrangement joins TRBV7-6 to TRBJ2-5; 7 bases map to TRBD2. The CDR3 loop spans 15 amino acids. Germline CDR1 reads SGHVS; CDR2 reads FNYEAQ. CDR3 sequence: CAPGLGGGGQETQYF. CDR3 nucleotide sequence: TGTGCTCCCGGGTTGGGGGGGGGGGGCCAAGAGACCCAGTACTTC.

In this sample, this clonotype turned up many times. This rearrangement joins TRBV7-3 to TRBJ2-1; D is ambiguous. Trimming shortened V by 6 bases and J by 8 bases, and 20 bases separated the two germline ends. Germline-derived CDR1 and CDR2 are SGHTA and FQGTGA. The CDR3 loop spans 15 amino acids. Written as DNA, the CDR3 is TGTGCCAGCAGTCCTCGCGAGGCGGAAGGCGATGAGCAGTTCTTC. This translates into CASSPREAEGDEQFF.

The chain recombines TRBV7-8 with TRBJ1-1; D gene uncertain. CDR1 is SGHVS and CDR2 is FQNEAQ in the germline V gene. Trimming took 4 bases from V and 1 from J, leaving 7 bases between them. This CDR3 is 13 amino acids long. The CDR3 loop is CASSSPGNTEAFF. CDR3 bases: TGTGCCAGCAGCTCCCCGGGGAACACTGAAGCTTTCTTT.

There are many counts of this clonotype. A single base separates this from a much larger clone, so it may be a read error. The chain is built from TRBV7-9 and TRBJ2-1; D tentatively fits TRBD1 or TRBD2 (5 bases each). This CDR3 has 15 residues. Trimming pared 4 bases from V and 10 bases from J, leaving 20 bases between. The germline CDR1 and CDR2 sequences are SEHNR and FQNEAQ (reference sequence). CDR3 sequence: CASSSQRDPQDEQFF. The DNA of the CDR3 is TGTGCCAGCAGCTCCCAAAGGGACCCACAGGACGAGCAGTTCTTC.

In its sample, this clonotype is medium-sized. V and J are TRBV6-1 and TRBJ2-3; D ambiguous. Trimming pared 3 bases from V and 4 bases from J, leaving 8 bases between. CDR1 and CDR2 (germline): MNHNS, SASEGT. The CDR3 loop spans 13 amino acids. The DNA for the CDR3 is TGTGCCAGCAGTGATCGGAGTTCAGATACGCAGTATTTT. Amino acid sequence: CASSDRSSDTQYF.

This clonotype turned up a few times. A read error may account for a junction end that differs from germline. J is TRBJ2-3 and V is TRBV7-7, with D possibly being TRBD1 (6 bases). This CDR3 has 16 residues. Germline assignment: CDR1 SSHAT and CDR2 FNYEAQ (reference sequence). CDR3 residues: CASSLQGPPLTDTQYF. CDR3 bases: TGTGCTAGCAGCTTACAGGGACCGCCACTCACAGATACGCAGTATTTT. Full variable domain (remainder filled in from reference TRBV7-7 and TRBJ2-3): GAGVSQSPRYKVTKRGQDVTLRCDPISSHATLYWYQQALGQGPEFLTYFNYEAQPDKSGLPSDRFSAERPEGSISTLTIQRTEQRDSAMYRCASSLQGPPLTDTQYFGPGTRLTVL.

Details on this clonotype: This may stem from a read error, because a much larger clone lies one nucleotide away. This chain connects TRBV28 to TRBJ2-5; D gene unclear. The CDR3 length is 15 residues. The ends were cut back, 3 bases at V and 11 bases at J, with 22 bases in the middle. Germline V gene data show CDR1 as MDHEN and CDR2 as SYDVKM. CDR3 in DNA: TGTGCCAGCAGTTTTCTGGGTATCGGCTACAATGAGCAGTACTTC. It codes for CASSFLGIGYNEQYF.

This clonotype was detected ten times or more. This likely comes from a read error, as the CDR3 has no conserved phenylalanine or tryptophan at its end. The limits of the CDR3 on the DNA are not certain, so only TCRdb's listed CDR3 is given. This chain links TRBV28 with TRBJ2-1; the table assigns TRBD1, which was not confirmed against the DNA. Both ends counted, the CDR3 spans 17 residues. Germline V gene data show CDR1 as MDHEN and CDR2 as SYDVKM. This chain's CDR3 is CASSSYRGLVDGYTFGS.

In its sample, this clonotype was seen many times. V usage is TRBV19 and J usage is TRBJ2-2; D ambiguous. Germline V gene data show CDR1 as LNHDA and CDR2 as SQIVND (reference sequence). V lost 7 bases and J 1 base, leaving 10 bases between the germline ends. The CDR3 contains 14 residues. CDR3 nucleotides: TGTGCCAGTACTACGGCACTGAACACCGGGGAGCTGTTTTTT. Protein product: CASTTALNTGELFF.

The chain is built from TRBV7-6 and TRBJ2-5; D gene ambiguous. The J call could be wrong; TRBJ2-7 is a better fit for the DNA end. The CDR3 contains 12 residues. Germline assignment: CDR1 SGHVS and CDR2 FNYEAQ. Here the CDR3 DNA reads TGTGCCAGCAGCACAAACGGCCACGAGCAGTACTTC. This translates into CASSTNGHEQYF.

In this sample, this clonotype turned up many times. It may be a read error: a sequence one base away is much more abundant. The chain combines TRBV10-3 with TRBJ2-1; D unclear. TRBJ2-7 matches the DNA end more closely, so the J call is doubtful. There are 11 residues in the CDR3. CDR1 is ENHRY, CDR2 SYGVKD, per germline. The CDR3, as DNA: TGTGCCATCAGTGGGTTTAATGAGCAGTACTTC. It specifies CAISGFNEQYF.

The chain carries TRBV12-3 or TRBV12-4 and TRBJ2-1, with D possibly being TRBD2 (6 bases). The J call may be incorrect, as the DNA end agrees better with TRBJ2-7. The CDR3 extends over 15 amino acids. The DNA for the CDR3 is TGTGCCAGCGGTGCGTTGGCGGGATCTAACTACGAGCAGTACTTC. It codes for CASGALAGSNYEQYF.

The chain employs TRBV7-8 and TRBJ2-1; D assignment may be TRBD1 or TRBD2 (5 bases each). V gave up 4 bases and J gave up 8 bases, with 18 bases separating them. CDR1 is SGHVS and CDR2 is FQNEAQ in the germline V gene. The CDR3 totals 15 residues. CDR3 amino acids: CASSYRGRGAHEQFF. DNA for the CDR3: TGTGCCAGCAGCTATCGGGGCAGAGGGGCACATGAGCAGTTCTTC.

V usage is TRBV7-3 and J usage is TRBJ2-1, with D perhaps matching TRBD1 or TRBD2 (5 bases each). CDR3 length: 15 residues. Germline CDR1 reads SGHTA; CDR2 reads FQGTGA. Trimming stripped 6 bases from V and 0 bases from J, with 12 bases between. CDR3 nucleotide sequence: TGTGCCAGCAGGAGCGGACAAGACTCCTACAATGAGCAGTTCTTC. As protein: CASRSGQDSYNEQFF.

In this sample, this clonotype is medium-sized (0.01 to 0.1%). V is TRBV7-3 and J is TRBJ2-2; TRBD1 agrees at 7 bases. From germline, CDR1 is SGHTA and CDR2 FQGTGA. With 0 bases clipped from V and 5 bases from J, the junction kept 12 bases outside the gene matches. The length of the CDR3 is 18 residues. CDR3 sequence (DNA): TGTGCCAGCAGCTTAACGCGAGGGACAGAAAAGACTACCGGGGAGCTGTTTTTT. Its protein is CASSLTRGTEKTTGELFF.